A single sample is the source of the 21 T cell receptor beta chains below, sequenced in a study of T cell changes during pregnancy in multiple sclerosis. Assay used: immunoSEQ multiplex PCR; TCRdb lists only in-frame clones, some missing. Of some 93,000 clones listed, around 92% are singletons. Sequenced here: peripheral blood, sampled after pregnancy. The receptors originated from a female donor with multiple sclerosis, enrolled in a pregnancy study.

V gene TRBV19 combines with J gene TRBJ2-1; 7 bases map to TRBD2. Germline V lookup: CDR1 LNHDA, CDR2 SQIVND (reference sequence). V dropped 3 bases and J dropped 8; count of bases not matched to a gene: 7. The CDR3 has 14 residues. In DNA form, the CDR3 reads TGTGCCAGTAGTATCATACGGGGAGGGGATGAGCAGTTCTTC. Translating it yields CASSIIRGGDEQFF.

The V call is TRBV30, the J call TRBJ1-3; 9 nucleotides line up with TRBD1. CDR3 length equals 15 residues. Germline CDR1 is GTSNPN and CDR2 is SVGIG (reference sequence). V was pared by 1 base and J by 4 bases, with 5 bases of the junction left unmatched. This chain's CDR3 is CAWSAQGAAGNTIYF. Here the CDR3 DNA reads TGTGCCTGGAGTGCACAGGGGGCTGCCGGAAACACCATATATTTT.

This clone showed up just a few times. The genes are TRBV4-3 and TRBJ1-1; D perhaps matches TRBD1 (5 bases). V lost 0 bases to trimming and J lost 7 bases, with 18 bases between them. The CDR3 runs to 16 residues. Looked up from germline, CDR1 is LGHNA and CDR2 is YSLEER. The CDR3: CASSQDRRAGFGEAFF. The CDR3 nucleotides read TGCGCCAGCAGCCAAGATCGGAGGGCAGGGTTCGGTGAAGCTTTCTTT.

The V and J genes are TRBV6-5 and TRBJ2-7, with 8 bases lining up with TRBD1. The CDR3 consists of 14 residues. Germline V lookup: CDR1 MNHEY, CDR2 SVGAGI. V gave up 4 bases and J gave up 3 bases; unmatched junction bases: 5. The CDR3 nucleotides read TGTGCCAGCAGTTTACGGACAGGGTACTACGAGCAGTACTTC. Translation gives CASSLRTGYYEQYF.

The J gene is TRBJ2-7, the V gene TRBV28; 16 bases agree with TRBD2. CDR1 MDHEN and CDR2 SYDVKM come from the germline V gene. The V and J ends lost 3 bases and 2 bases, in that order; junction bases with no gene match: 7. The CDR3 spans 18 residues. The DNA for the CDR3 is TGTGCCAGCAGTTTCCCGGGACTAGCGGGAGGGCGCGCCTACGAGCAGTACTTC. Amino acid sequence: CASSFPGLAGGRAYEQYF.

The V and J genes are TRBV5-8 and TRBJ2-2; possible D gene TRBD2, 5 bases. The V gene's germline CDR1 is SGHTS and CDR2 YDEGEE. The CDR3 has 16 amino acids. Trimming pared 1 base from V and 4 bases from J, leaving 14 bases between. CDR3 protein: CASSLIRGAGTGELFF. The CDR3 coding sequence is TGTGCCAGCAGCTTGATACGGGGTGCGGGCACCGGGGAGCTGTTTTTT.

The count of this clone is one. The rearrangement joins TRBV5-7 to TRBJ2-5; the D gene is possibly TRBD1 (7 bases). TRBV5-7 is given ORF status, its function remaining uncertain. V was pared by 0 bases and J by 2 bases, with 14 bases between. CDR3 size: 16 residues. The CDR3 DNA reads TGTGCCAGCAGCTTGGTCGGCAGGGGGGAACAAGAGACCCAGTACTTC. Amino acids: CASSLVGRGEQETQYF.

The chain has TRBV19 and TRBJ2-1; TRBD1 aligns across 9 bases. In germline, CDR1 is LNHDA, CDR2 SQIVND (reference sequence). Unmatched junction bases numbered 11, after V lost 6 bases and J lost 8 bases. The CDR3 covers 15 residues. In DNA, the CDR3 is TGTGCCAGTAGACCAGGGGGGACAGGGACCCATGAGCAGTTCTTC. It is translated as CASRPGGTGTHEQFF.

The rearrangement joins TRBV5-1 to TRBJ2-1; 12 positions match TRBD2. Germline V gene sequence: CDR1 SGHRS, CDR2 YFSETQ. Unmatched junction bases numbered 6, after V lost 2 bases and J lost 0 bases. The CDR3 length is 18 residues. In DNA, the CDR3 is TGCGCCAGCAGCTTTTGGACTAGCGGGGAAAGCTCCTACAATGAGCAGTTCTTC. Protein: CASSFWTSGESSYNEQFF.

V and J are TRBV6-5 and TRBJ2-7; D is unresolved. The germline CDR1 and CDR2 sequences are MNHEY and SVGAGI. The V end lost 0 bases, the J end lost 0 bases, and 9 bases lay between the germline ends. The CDR3 is 15 amino acids. This CDR3 is CASSYSYLSSYEQYF. The DNA of the CDR3 is TGTGCCAGCAGTTACTCGTATCTGAGCTCCTACGAGCAGTACTTC.

The chain carries TRBV30 and TRBJ1-5; TRBD1 matches 9 bases. The V segment lost 0 bases and the J segment 1 base; nucleotides outside the gene matches: 16. CDR1 is GTSNPN and CDR2 is SVGIG in the germline V gene (reference sequence). This CDR3 has 20 residues. The CDR3 protein is CAWSVHAGTGRWESNQPQHF. DNA for the CDR3: TGTGCCTGGAGTGTACACGCGGGGACAGGGAGGTGGGAAAGCAATCAGCCCCAGCATTTT. Combining the CDR3 with reference TRBV30 and TRBJ1-5 gives the whole variable domain SQTIHQWPATLVQPVGSPLSLECTVEGTSNPNLYWYRQAAGRGLQLLFYSVGIGQISSEVPQNLSASRPQDRQFILSSKKLLLSDSGFYLCAWSVHAGTGRWESNQPQHFGDGTRLSIL.

The rearrangement uses TRBV11-2 and TRBJ1-3; 7 positions match TRBD1. V trimming: 4 bases; J trimming: 0 bases; junction bases outside the gene matches: 9. The CDR3 runs 17 residues. The germline gives CDR1 SGHAT, CDR2 FQNNGV. The DNA of the CDR3 is TGTGCCAGCAGCTATACATCGGGACAGAGCTCTGGAAACACCATATATTTT. Encoded protein: CASSYTSGQSSGNTIYF. The full variable domain, with the rest looked up from reference TRBV11-2 and TRBJ1-3, is EAGVAQSPRYKIIEKRQSVAFWCNPISGHATLYWYQQILGQGPKLLIQFQNNGVVDDSQLPKDRFSAERLKGVDSTLKIQPAKLEDSAVYLCASSYTSGQSSGNTIYFGEGSWLTVV.

This rearrangement joins TRBV11-2 to TRBJ1-1, with D possibly matching TRBD1 (6 bases). The CDR3 extends over 15 amino acids. Germline CDR1 and CDR2: SGHAT and FQNNGV. The V end was cut by 0 bases, the J end by 7 bases, with 15 bases between. The CDR3 nucleotides read TGTGCCAGCAGCTTAGATAAACGGGCAGGGGATGAAGCTTTCTTT. Protein: CASSLDKRAGDEAFF.

V gene TRBV25-1 combines with J gene TRBJ1-2; perhaps TRBD1 as D (6 bases). Germline V gene sequence: CDR1 MGHDK, CDR2 SYGVNS. The CDR3 runs to 16 residues. Trimming removed 1 base at V and 3 bases at J, with 15 bases between. The CDR3 region has the DNA TGTGCCAGCAGTGAATTTACGGCAGGGGACCACTATGGCTACACCTTC. Translated, it gives CASSEFTAGDHYGYTF.

This clone was picked up one time. V and J are TRBV4-2 and TRBJ2-5; 8 bases are shared with TRBD2. The J segment lost 5 bases and the V segment lost 4 bases, leaving 9 bases of the junction unmatched. The CDR3 covers 15 residues. Germline-derived CDR1 and CDR2 are LGHNA and YNFKEQ. This CDR3 is CASSPRGGARETQYF. CDR3 in DNA: TGTGCCAGCAGCCCACGGGGGGGGGCGCGGGAGACCCAGTACTTC.

This clone was counted once. The chain has TRBV5-1 and TRBJ2-7; D call uncertain. CDR1 SGHRS and CDR2 YFSETQ come from the germline V gene. Trimming took 0 bases from V and 0 from J, leaving 10 bases between them. The CDR3 sequence is 15 residues long. CDR3 bases: TGCGCCAGCAGCTTGGGACGGAGCCTCTCCTACGAGCAGTACTTC. Residues: CASSLGRSLSYEQYF. The full variable domain, with the rest looked up from reference TRBV5-1 and TRBJ2-7, is KAGVTQTPRYLIKTRGQQVTLSCSPISGHRSVSWYQQTPGQGLQFLFEYFSETQRNKGNFPGRFSGRQFSNSRSEMNVSTLELGDSALYLCASSLGRSLSYEQYFGPGTRLTVT.

This chain links TRBV28 with TRBJ2-5, with a tentative D call TRBD2 (6 bases). Deletions cut 6 bases from V and 5 bases from J, with 22 bases between. Germline CDR1 MDHEN, CDR2 SYDVKM. The CDR3 consists of 16 residues. The CDR3 bases are TGTGCCAGCAGCCCTCGTGCGGGGCGTTTGGGGGAGACCCAGTACTTC. This encodes CASSPRAGRLGETQYF.

The chain combines TRBV4-1 with TRBJ2-1; 8 bases fit TRBD2. The germline gives CDR1 MGHRA, CDR2 YSYEKL. V shed 0 bases, J shed 3 bases, and the junction held 4 bases outside the gene matches. The CDR3 length is 16 residues. This chain's CDR3 is CASSQDPGRVYNEQFF. The DNA of the CDR3 is TGCGCCAGCAGCCAAGATCCCGGGAGGGTCTACAATGAGCAGTTCTTC.

The chain uses TRBV19 and TRBJ2-2; possible D gene TRBD2, 6 bases. The germline CDR1 and CDR2 sequences are LNHDA and SQIVND (reference sequence). Trimming took 11 bases from V and 5 from J, leaving 27 bases between them. The CDR3 is 17 residues long. In DNA, the CDR3 is TGTGCCTCCTCCTATTCGGGGACTGCTCTATTGACCGGGGAGCTGTTTTTT. Residues: CASSYSGTALLTGELFF. The variable domain in full, completed from reference TRBV19 and TRBJ2-2, reads DGGITQSPKYLFRKEGQNVTLSCEQNLNHDAMYWYRQDPGQGLRLIYYSQIVNDFQKGDIAEGYSVSREKKESFPLTVTSAQKNPTAFYLCASSYSGTALLTGELFFGEGSRLTVL.

The rearrangement joins TRBV4-2 to TRBJ2-3; the D gene is possibly TRBD1 (8 bases). V dropped 3 bases and J dropped 4 bases, with 23 bases sitting between them. The CDR3 runs to 18 residues. The germline gives CDR1 LGHNA, CDR2 YNFKEQ. DNA of the CDR3: TGTGCCAGCAGCCAGAACCAACACCAGGGGGCGGGGGCAGATACGCAGTATTTT. The encoded protein is CASSQNQHQGAGADTQYF.

CDR3 protein: CAWSEGVSGNEKLFF. For the CDR3, the DNA is TGTGCCTGGAGTGAGGGTGTCAGCGGAAATGAAAAACTGTTTTTT. The chain has TRBV30 and TRBJ1-4; D not certain. With 1 base removed from V and 5 bases from J, the gap between germline ends came to 14 bases. The CDR3 sequence is 15 residues long. The V gene's germline CDR1 is GTSNPN and CDR2 SVGIG (reference sequence).